These T cell receptor beta chains were read from a single sample in a study of control samples from healthy donors and cancer patients. Sequencing used immunoSEQ multiplex PCR; TCRdb keeps in-frame clones, though not all of them. The sample holds around 84,000 clones, roughly 82% seen once. Specimen: PBMCs. The receptors shown here come from a man aged 55 to 70 with head and neck cancer. Each CDR3 is given with its conserved first and last residue. D genes are given only for firm matches. Expanded clones get a size class; other rows say once, few or many, or leave the size out.

J | V | D | size | DNA | CDR3
TRBJ1-1 | TRBV14 | - | - | TGTGCCAGCAGCCAAAGATGGAGGGGAGTCACTGAAGCTTTCTTT | CASSQRWRGVTEAFF
TRBJ1-3 | TRBV11-2 | TRBD1 | - | TGTGCCAGCAGGACCGACAGGGGGCGACCTGGAAACACCATATATTTT | CASRTDRGRPGNTIYF
TRBJ1-6 | TRBV30 | - | - | TGTGCCTGGACAGAGTGGGGCAGGGGTACCTCACCCCTCCACTTT | CAWTEWGRGTSPLHF
TRBJ2-5 | TRBV28 | TRBD1 | - | TGTGCCAGCCGGGTGAGGACAGGGGTGCAAGAGACCCAGTACTTC | CASRVRTGVQETQYF
TRBJ2-3 | TRBV20-1 | - | - | TGCAGTGCTAGTCAAGTGGGCACAGATACGCAGTATTTT | CSASQVGTDTQYF
TRBJ2-1 | TRBV11-2 | TRBD2 | - | TGTGCCAGCATCCTAGCGGGGGCTAGCGGAACTATAGAGCAGTTCTTC | CASILAGASGTIEQFF
TRBJ2-5 | TRBV12-5 | TRBD1 | - | TGTGCTAGTGGTTTGGTACTTAGGGACAGGGTGGAGACCCAGTACTTC | CASGLVLRDRVETQYF
TRBJ2-1 | TRBV7-9 | - | - | TGTGCCAGCAGCTTAGGACTAGTGGAGTTCTTC | CASSLGLVEFF
TRBJ2-2 | TRBV6-5 | - | - | TGTGCCAGCAGTCCGCGGCGGGGTACCGGGGAGCTGTTTTTT | CASSPRRGTGELFF
TRBJ1-2 | TRBV5-5 | - | - | TGTGCCAGCAGCTTGGGAAGGGACCGCTCATATGGCTACACCTTC | CASSLGRDRSYGYTF
TRBJ2-3 | TRBV5-1 | - | - | TGCGCCACCAGGATATCACAGAGCACAGATACGCAGTATTTT | CATRISQSTDTQYF
TRBJ1-2 | TRBV7-8 | - | few | TGTGCCAGCAGCGCAATTGGGCTCTATGGCTACACCTTC | CASSAIGLYGYTF
TRBJ1-5 | TRBV4-1 | TRBD1 | - | TGCGCCAGCAGCCAAAGCTCTCGGACAGGGGAATATCAGCCCCAGCATTTT | CASSQSSRTGEYQPQHF
TRBJ1-2 | TRBV2 | - | - | TGTGCCAGCAGTGAAGGAAGACGGGGGGGCGCGGGCTACACCTTC | CASSEGRRGGAGYTF
TRBJ2-1 | TRBV5-1 | TRBD2 | once | TGCGCCAGCTATTTTCAAGCGGGAGGGGCCAATGAGCAGTTCTTC | CASYFQAGGANEQFF
TRBJ2-7 | TRBV12-3/TRBV12-4 | - | once | TGTGCCAGCAGTTTTGACGGCTACGAGCAGTACTTC | CASSFDGYEQYF
TRBJ2-6 | TRBV4-1 | - | - | TGCGCCAGCAGTCACCTGGGACTTGGGGCCAACGTCCTGACTTTC | CASSHLGLGANVLTF
TRBJ1-2 | TRBV28 | - | - | TGTGCCAGCCGCGAAACCGGGCTACGGTATGGGGGCTACACCTTC | CASRETGLRYGGYTF
TRBJ1-2 | TRBV28 | - | - | TGTGCCAGCAGTCCATCGACAGGATTTAACTATGGCTACACCTTC | CASSPSTGFNYGYTF
TRBJ2-7 | TRBV27 | - | - | TGTGCCAGCAGTTTATCCGATTCCTACGAGCAGTACTTC | CASSLSDSYEQYF
TRBJ2-7 | TRBV5-1 | TRBD1 | - | TGCGCCAGCAGCTTGCAGGGACAGGGCACCGAGCAGTACTTC | CASSLQGQGTEQYF
TRBJ2-7 | TRBV5-1 | TRBD1 | once | TGCGCCAGCAGCCTCAATGCTCGGACAGGGGGGTCCTACGAGCAGTACTTC | CASSLNARTGGSYEQYF
TRBJ2-1 | TRBV24-1 | - | - | TGTGCCACCAGTGACCCGGTTCGGGGACGTTCTGACAATGAGCAGTTCTTC | CATSDPVRGRSDNEQFF
TRBJ1-1 | TRBV6-5 | - | - | TGTGCCAGCCTTTCTAGAGGGAACACTGAAGCTTTCTTT | CASLSRGNTEAFF